Below, 24 T cell receptor beta chains from the same sample are listed, as sequenced in a study of shared clonotypes between healthy human individuals. Only CD45RO-negative cells positively selected for CCR7 counted as naive CD8 cells, so terminally differentiated effector memory CD45RA+ cells were excluded. The assay was immunoSEQ multiplex PCR, and TCRdb's table has in-frame clones only and misses some. The top ten clones hold approximately 1.2% of a sample with just over 2,000,000 clones, over 85% of them seen once. Material for sequencing was naive CD8+ T cells sorted from blood. These TCRs come from a man aged 18 to 30 in good health.

The V call is TRBV5-1, the J call TRBJ1-6, with D perhaps TRBD1 (6 bases). V shed 4 bases and J shed 7 bases, with 15 bases lying between them. Per germline, CDR1 SGHRS and CDR2 YFSETQ. This CDR3 comprises 15 residues. Here the CDR3 reads CASSPRGEINSPLHF. CDR3 bases: TGCGCCAGCAGCCCCAGGGGCGAAATCAATTCACCCCTCCACTTT.

The chain joins TRBV18 to TRBJ2-7, with 10 nucleotides matching TRBD1. Germline V gene sequence: CDR1 KGHSH, CDR2 LQKENI. The CDR3 runs to 15 residues. Germline trimming cut 0 bases from V and 6 bases from J; bases unmatched to any gene: 5. The CDR3 is CASSPPWDRGREQYF. The DNA for the CDR3 is TGTGCCAGCTCACCACCTTGGGACAGGGGCCGCGAGCAGTACTTC. Together with reference TRBV18 and TRBJ2-7, the CDR3 gives the full variable domain: NAGVMQNPRHLVRRRGQEARLRCSPMKGHSHVYWYRQLPEEGLKFMVYLQKENIIDESGMPKERFSAEFPKEGPSILRIQQVVRGDSAAYFCASSPPWDRGREQYFGPGTRLTVT.

The chain recombines TRBV7-3 with TRBJ1-1; D is ambiguous. Trimming took 4 bases from V and 4 from J, leaving 16 bases between them. CDR1 is SGHTA, CDR2 FQGTGA, per germline. There are 15 residues in the CDR3. CDR3 nucleotides: TGTGCCAGCAGCTCCTCAGGTGTTCTGGGCACTGAAGCTTTCTTT. As protein: CASSSSGVLGTEAFF.

CDR3 bases: TGTGCAAGTCGCTTTGGAAGGGTGGTGGGAAATTCACCCCTCCACTTT. Translated: CASRFGRVVGNSPLHF. This chain joins TRBV12-2 and TRBJ1-6. TRBV12-2 is noted as a pseudogene. The length of the CDR3 is 16 residues.

This clone appeared a single time. This sequence joins TRBV15 and TRBJ1-1, with D possibly being TRBD1 (6 bases). The CDR3 runs to 13 residues. The germline CDR1 and CDR2 sequences are LNHNV and YYDKDF (reference sequence). V lost 5 bases, J lost 2 bases, and 9 bases lay in between. CDR3 in amino acids: CATSPRGNTEAFF. Written as DNA, the CDR3 is TGTGCCACCAGCCCCAGGGGTAACACTGAAGCTTTCTTT. Full variable domain (rest looked up from reference TRBV15 and TRBJ1-1): DAMVIQNPRYQVTQFGKPVTLSCSQTLNHNVMYWYQQKSSQAPKLLFHYYDKDFNNEADTPDNFQSRRPNTSFCFLDIRSPGLGDTAMYLCATSPRGNTEAFFGQGTRLTVV.

The sample holds one count of this clone. The genes are TRBV13 and TRBJ2-7, with D maybe TRBD2 (6 bases). V was trimmed by 1 base and J by 4 bases, leaving 11 bases between them. The CDR3 is 14 residues long. Germline V gene sequence: CDR1 PRHDT, CDR2 FYEKMQ (reference sequence). Here the CDR3 DNA reads TGTGCCAGCAGCTTAGCGGGAGAAGGGTACGAGCAGTACTTC. Amino acids: CASSLAGEGYEQYF.

The chain recombines TRBV14 with TRBJ2-4, with a possible D match to TRBD2 (6 bases). V dropped 1 base and J dropped 2 bases, with 15 bases sitting between them. The CDR3 loop spans 17 amino acids. Germline V gives CDR1 SGHDN, CDR2 FVKESK. CDR3 sequence (DNA): TGTGCCAGCAGCCAAGGACCGGGAGAAGGGACCAAAAACATTCAGTACTTC. Its translation: CASSQGPGEGTKNIQYF.

This sequence joins TRBV7-9 and TRBJ2-7; TRBD1 is a possible D gene (6 bases). CDR1 SEHNR and CDR2 FQNEAQ come from the germline V gene (reference sequence). The CDR3 totals 13 residues. The V gene lost 5 bases and the J gene lost 3 bases, with 11 bases spanning the gap. The DNA for the CDR3 is TGTGCCAGCAGCGCGGACAGCCTCTACGAGCAGTACTTC. It is translated as CASSADSLYEQYF.

The V call is TRBV28, the J call TRBJ2-7; 8 nucleotides align to TRBD2. The CDR3 sequence is 15 residues long. Germline V gene lookup returns CDR1 MDHEN and CDR2 SYDVKM. V was clipped by 7 bases and J by 2 bases; unmatched bases: 10. In DNA form, the CDR3 reads TGTGCCAGCATCCAGTCGGGGGGGCCAGCCTACGAGCAGTACTTC. Its translation is CASIQSGGPAYEQYF.

The rearrangement joins TRBV25-1 to TRBJ2-3, with 9 bases matching TRBD1. The V segment lost 8 bases and the J segment 1 base; nucleotides outside the gene matches: 1. Per germline, CDR1 MGHDK and CDR2 SYGVNS. There are 13 residues in the CDR3. CDR3 protein: CASGDRGTDTQYF. Written as DNA, the CDR3 is TGTGCCAGCGGGGACAGGGGCACAGATACGCAGTATTTT.

The chain is built from TRBV16 and TRBJ1-1; weak D call: TRBD1 (5 bases). V gave up 3 bases and J gave up 0 bases, with 11 bases separating them. The germline V gene has CDR1 KGHSY and CDR2 FQNENV. There are 15 residues in the CDR3. CDR3 loop: CASSQYQGMNTEAFF. The CDR3 bases are TGTGCCAGCAGCCAGTATCAGGGAATGAACACTGAAGCTTTCTTT.

This clone was detected only once. The chain uses TRBV7-8 and TRBJ2-7; 7 nucleotides align to TRBD1. V was pared by 1 base and J by 2 bases, with 5 bases of the junction left unmatched. The germline V gene has CDR1 SGHVS and CDR2 FQNEAQ. The CDR3 contains 15 residues. This chain's CDR3 is CASSLEQGSAYEQYF. The CDR3 nucleotides are TGTGCCAGCAGCTTAGAACAGGGGTCCGCCTACGAGCAGTACTTC.

With regard to this clone: The sample contains more than one DNA sequence encoding this CDR3. The chain joins TRBV6-6 to TRBJ2-7; D is ambiguous. CDR1 and CDR2 (germline): MNHNY, SVGAGI (reference sequence). The CDR3 contains 13 residues. Deletions cut 2 bases from V and 2 bases from J, with 7 bases between. This chain's CDR3 is CASSYGGPYEQYF. The CDR3 DNA is TGTGCCAGCAGTTACGGCGGACCCTACGAGCAGTACTTC.

The chain joins TRBV5-4 to TRBJ1-2; D gene ambiguous. Germline V gene sequence: CDR1 SGHNT, CDR2 YYREEE (reference sequence). The germline V and J ends were trimmed by 5 bases and 5 bases, with 19 bases remaining between them. The CDR3 length is 15 residues. This chain's CDR3 is CASSPNPGIGYGYTF. In DNA form, the CDR3 reads TGTGCCAGCAGTCCGAATCCGGGGATAGGATATGGCTACACCTTC.

The gene calls are TRBV27 and TRBJ2-7; weak D call: TRBD2 (5 bases). Germline CDR1 and CDR2: MNHEY and SMNVEV (reference sequence). The CDR3 is 14 residues long. Trimming cost V 5 bases and J 2 bases, with 13 bases left between them. For the CDR3, the DNA is TGTGCCAGCAGTGTGCGGGCACCCCCCTACGAGCAGTACTTC. As protein: CASSVRAPPYEQYF.

This chain connects TRBV15 to TRBJ2-7; 8 positions agree with TRBD1. J lost 3 bases, V lost 4 bases, and 2 bases had no gene match. The CDR3 sequence is 13 residues long. Germline CDR1 LNHNV, CDR2 YYDKDF (reference sequence). The CDR3 is CATSIGTGYEQYF. For the CDR3, the DNA is TGTGCCACCAGCATCGGGACAGGCTACGAGCAGTACTTC.

The CDR3 region is CSAKGGGVEQYF. The CDR3 DNA follows: TGCAGCGCCAAAGGGGGGGGCGTGGAGCAGTACTTC. V is TRBV29-1 and J is TRBJ2-7; a weak D match, TRBD2 (7 bases). Germline CDR1 reads SQVTM; CDR2 reads ANQGSEA. This CDR3 region has 12 residues. V was cut by 7 bases and J by 7 bases, with 17 bases left in between.

The chain uses TRBV6-5 and TRBJ2-7, with a weak D call TRBD2 (5 bases). CDR3 length: 14 amino acids. Trimming took 2 bases from V and 0 from J, leaving 8 bases between them. In germline, CDR1 is MNHEY, CDR2 SVGAGI. The CDR3 DNA sequence: TGTGCCAGCAGTTACCCCGGGAACTCCTACGAGCAGTACTTC. It translates to CASSYPGNSYEQYF.

This rearrangement joins TRBV27 to TRBJ1-6; D is perhaps TRBD1 (5 bases). Trimming stripped 7 bases from V and 6 bases from J, with 13 bases between. The CDR3 sequence is 14 residues long. Germline V CDR1 and CDR2: MNHEY, SMNVEV (reference sequence). DNA for the CDR3: TGTGCCAGCACCGAGACAGCGATTAATTCACCCCTCCACTTT. Protein: CASTETAINSPLHF.

The chain links TRBV10-1 to TRBJ2-7, with unresolved D. Germline CDR1 and CDR2: WNHNN and SYGVQD (reference sequence). V lost 2 bases, J lost 3 bases, and 5 bases lay in between. This CDR3 comprises 12 residues. In DNA form, the CDR3 reads TGCGCCAGCAGTGAGAACATCTACGAGCAGTACTTC. This encodes CASSENIYEQYF.

This clone is a singleton in its sample. The chain's CDR3 is CASSEQGWAFF. CDR3 coding DNA: TGCGCCAGCAGTGAGCAGGGTTGGGCTTTCTTT. The chain has TRBV10-2 and TRBJ1-1, with D possibly matching TRBD1 (5 bases). Germline-derived CDR1 and CDR2 are WSHSY and SAAADI. The length of the CDR3 is 11 residues. V was shortened by 2 bases and J by 11 bases, with 9 bases between the two germline ends.

With regard to this clone: In the same sample, other DNA sequences code for this CDR3. The V and J genes are TRBV6-5 and TRBJ2-7, with 7 bases matching TRBD2. The germline CDR1 and CDR2 sequences are MNHEY and SVGAGI. The CDR3 loop spans 15 amino acids. The J segment lost 2 bases and the V segment lost 2 bases, leaving 6 bases of the junction unmatched. The CDR3 coding sequence is TGTGCCAGCAGTTACGGGGCGGGGGACCCCTACGAGCAGTACTTC. It specifies CASSYGAGDPYEQYF.

The chain has TRBV28 and TRBJ2-5; D is perhaps TRBD2 (6 bases). Trimming shortened V by 4 bases and J by 5 bases, and 26 bases separated the two germline ends. CDR1 is MDHEN, CDR2 SYDVKM, per germline. CDR3 length: 18 residues. For the CDR3, the DNA is TGTGCCAGCAGTTCCGCCGGGGTGGCGGGGCTGCCGGGGGAGACCCAGTACTTC. It encodes CASSSAGVAGLPGETQYF.

V and J are TRBV4-1 and TRBJ2-1; no clear D gene. Germline CDR1 reads MGHRA; CDR2 reads YSYEKL. Trimming took off 1 base at V and 6 bases at J, with 4 bases between the two ends. The length of the CDR3 is 12 residues. CDR3 in amino acids: CASSQVINEQFF. In DNA form, the CDR3 reads TGCGCCAGCAGCCAAGTCATCAATGAGCAGTTCTTC.